Presented here are 27 T cell receptor beta chains from one specimen sequenced in a study of blood T cell repertoires in COVID-19. Using immunoSEQ multiplex PCR, the repertoire was profiled, and TCRdb retains in-frame clones only, with some absent. The sample has some 200,000 clones, around four fifths seen once. The sample consisted of peripheral blood. Source of these receptors: an elderly woman with COVID-19, enrolled during active disease.

This sequence joins TRBV7-2 and TRBJ2-5, with 7 bases lining up with TRBD1. Trimming at V came to 4 bases and at J to 5 bases, leaving 7 bases not matched to a gene. CDR1 is SGHTA and CDR2 is FQGNSA in the germline V gene. The CDR3 is 14 residues long. The CDR3 spells CASSSGQLGETQYF. The CDR3 bases are TGTGCCAGCAGCTCGGGACAGTTAGGGGAGACCCAGTACTTC. The full variable domain, rest sourced from reference TRBV7-2 and TRBJ2-5, is GAGVSQSPSNKVTEKGKDVELRCDPISGHTALYWYRQSLGQGLEFLIYFQGNSAPDKSGLPSDRFSAERTGGSVSTLTIQRTQQEDSAVYLCASSSGQLGETQYFGPGTRLLVL.

This chain connects TRBV29-1 to TRBJ2-1; 7 positions agree with TRBD1. Germline-derived CDR1 and CDR2 are SQVTM and ANQGSEA. Trimming cost V 5 bases and J 7 bases; bases outside gene matches: 5. The CDR3 has 12 residues. The CDR3 here is CSVSGQKNEQFF. The CDR3 bases are TGCAGCGTTTCGGGACAGAAGAATGAGCAGTTCTTC.

J is TRBJ1-2 and V is TRBV19, with 9 bases lining up with TRBD1. The germline gives CDR1 LNHDA, CDR2 SQIVND (reference sequence). CDR3 length: 14 amino acids. V trimming: 3 bases; J trimming: 4 bases; junction bases outside the gene matches: 3. CDR3 residues: CASSMETGGYGYTF. As DNA, the CDR3 is TGTGCCAGTAGTATGGAGACAGGGGGCTATGGCTACACCTTC.

This chain uses TRBV6-5 with TRBJ1-1, with 9 bases matching TRBD1. V lost 2 bases to trimming and J lost 9 bases; unmatched junction nucleotides: 10. CDR1 is MNHEY and CDR2 is SVGAGI in the germline V gene. The CDR3 extends over 15 amino acids. Here the CDR3 DNA reads TGTGCCAGCAGTTACACGGGACAGGGAGTGGTCAAAGCTTTCTTT. Its protein product is CASSYTGQGVVKAFF.

The chain links TRBV25-1 to TRBJ1-1; 10 bases align to TRBD1. The CDR3 loop spans 15 amino acids. Per germline, CDR1 MGHDK and CDR2 SYGVNS. V was pared by 3 bases and J by 11 bases, with 12 bases of the junction left unmatched. The CDR3 is CASSDPGQGLPGAFF. The CDR3 DNA reads TGTGCCAGCAGTGATCCGGGACAGGGGCTACCTGGGGCTTTCTTT.

This clone was found a few times. This chain uses TRBV28 with TRBJ1-3; TRBD1 agrees at 7 bases. V trimming: 11 bases; J trimming: 7 bases; junction bases outside the gene matches: 8. Germline V lookup: CDR1 MDHEN, CDR2 SYDVKM. This CDR3 spans 12 amino acids. The CDR3 DNA is TGTGCCTCGGGGACAGTTGGGAACACCATATATTTT. Its translation: CASGTVGNTIYF.

CDR3 in DNA: TGTGCCAGCTCACAAGGACTGTCTAGCAATCAGCCCCAGCATTTT. Its translation is CASSQGLSSNQPQHF. The chain links TRBV18 to TRBJ1-5; D ambiguous. The CDR3 extends over 15 amino acids. V gave up 4 bases and J gave up 0 bases, with 10 bases separating them. Germline CDR1 is KGHSH and CDR2 is LQKENI.

The rearrangement joins TRBV28 to TRBJ1-4; the D gene is possibly TRBD1 (5 bases). This CDR3 is built from 16 residues. Germline V gene lookup returns CDR1 MDHEN and CDR2 SYDVKM. V lost 5 bases to trimming and J lost 5 bases, with 18 bases between them. CDR3 sequence: CASSQGWGAGNEKLFF. In DNA, the CDR3 is TGTGCCAGCAGTCAAGGATGGGGCGCGGGGAATGAAAAACTGTTTTTT.

This clone showed up just a few times. The chain carries TRBV7-2 and TRBJ2-7; 8 bases are shared with TRBD2. In germline, CDR1 is SGHTA, CDR2 FQGNSA. This CDR3 region has 13 residues. Trimming removed 3 bases from V and 6 bases from J; junction bases left unmatched: 4. CDR3: CASSFGGGSEQYF. CDR3 sequence (DNA): TGTGCCAGCAGCTTCGGGGGGGGCTCCGAGCAGTACTTC.

The gene calls are TRBV19 and TRBJ1-6; possible D gene TRBD1, 6 bases. The CDR3 totals 16 residues. V shed 5 bases and J shed 1 base, with 12 bases lying between them. Germline V gene sequence: CDR1 LNHDA, CDR2 SQIVND (reference sequence). The CDR3 sequence is CASSPSTGSYNSPLHF. DNA of the CDR3: TGTGCCAGTAGTCCCTCGACAGGTTCCTATAATTCACCCCTCCACTTT. The variable domain in full, completed from reference TRBV19 and TRBJ1-6, reads DGGITQSPKYLFRKEGQNVTLSCEQNLNHDAMYWYRQDPGQGLRLIYYSQIVNDFQKGDIAEGYSVSREKKESFPLTVTSAQKNPTAFYLCASSPSTGSYNSPLHFGNGTRLTVT.

The chain recombines TRBV5-6 with TRBJ1-2; no firm D call. CDR1 is SGHDT, CDR2 YYEEEE, per germline. This CDR3 has 17 residues. Trimming took 1 base from V and 6 from J, leaving 22 bases between them. The DNA of the CDR3 is TGTGCCAGCAGCTTGCGATCTCTGACACAGAGGGAGAATGGCTACACCTTC. Encoded protein: CASSLRSLTQRENGYTF.

This sequence joins TRBV3-1 (or the pseudogene TRBV3-2) and TRBJ1-1, with D hard to call. The V end was cut by 1 base, the J end by 8 bases, with 14 bases between. CDR3 length: 14 residues. CDR1 LGHDT and CDR2 YNNKEL come from the germline V gene (reference sequence). In DNA, the CDR3 is TGTGCCAGCAGCCAAGGAGTAGAGGGAAAGGAAGCTTTCTTT. This sequence encodes CASSQGVEGKEAFF.

This chain links TRBV14 with TRBJ2-7; possible D gene TRBD2, 5 bases. The CDR3 spans 13 residues. Germline CDR1 reads SGHDN; CDR2 reads FVKESK. V lost 0 bases to trimming and J lost 4 bases, with 7 bases between them. The CDR3 region is CASSQDRGYEQYV. The CDR3 region has the DNA TGTGCCAGCAGCCAAGACCGCGGGTACGAGCAGTACGTC.

The J gene is TRBJ1-2, the V gene TRBV5-1; unclear D gene. The CDR3 covers 13 residues. Germline values: CDR1 SGHRS, CDR2 YFSETQ. The ends were cut back, 0 bases at V and 5 bases at J, with 8 bases in the middle. CDR3 nucleotide sequence: TGCGCCAGCAGCTTGGGGTGGCAGTATGGCTACACCTTC. It specifies CASSLGWQYGYTF.

The V gene is TRBV29-1, the J gene TRBJ2-1; D is uncertain. The germline V and J ends were trimmed by 5 bases and 0 bases, with 11 bases remaining between them. CDR1 SQVTM and CDR2 ANQGSEA come from the germline V gene. This CDR3 has 14 residues. For the CDR3, the DNA is TGCAGCGTTAACCCCCCGAGCTCCTACAATGAGCAGTTCTTC. Amino acids: CSVNPPSSYNEQFF.

The chain carries TRBV5-1 and TRBJ2-7, with a weak D call TRBD1 (5 bases). In germline, CDR1 is SGHRS, CDR2 YFSETQ. The germline V and J ends were trimmed by 3 bases and 5 bases, with 9 bases remaining between them. CDR3 length: 12 residues. This CDR3 reads CASSSGRDEQYF. The CDR3 DNA reads TGCGCCAGCAGCTCCGGCAGGGACGAGCAGTACTTC.

This clone was detected once. V gene TRBV28 combines with J gene TRBJ1-2, with D perhaps matching TRBD1 (6 bases). V lost 8 bases to trimming and J lost 7 bases, with 17 bases between them. The germline V gene encodes CDR1 MDHEN and CDR2 SYDVKM. CDR3 length equals 13 residues. For the CDR3, the DNA is TGTGCCAGCGATTTAGGGCAGGGGAGTGGCTACACCTTC. As protein: CASDLGQGSGYTF.

This clone was recorded a few times. The V and J genes are TRBV19 and TRBJ1-1; maybe TRBD1 (6 bases). The length of the CDR3 is 15 residues. The germline CDR1 and CDR2 sequences are LNHDA and SQIVND (reference sequence). V shed 3 bases and J shed 7 bases, with 18 bases lying between them. This chain's CDR3 is CASSIAPPPQGEAFF. The CDR3 DNA follows: TGTGCCAGTAGTATCGCTCCACCACCACAGGGTGAAGCTTTCTTT.

The rearrangement joins TRBV11-2 to TRBJ2-7; TRBD2 is a possible D gene (6 bases). V dropped 3 bases and J dropped 2 bases, with 17 bases sitting between them. Germline values: CDR1 SGHAT, CDR2 FQNNGV. There are 16 residues in the CDR3. Here the CDR3 reads CASSLGGRGFTYEQYF. For the CDR3, the DNA is TGTGCCAGCAGCTTGGGGGGTCGGGGATTCACCTACGAGCAGTACTTC.

V is TRBV6-5 and J is TRBJ2-7; tentatively, D is TRBD1 (6 bases). This CDR3 comprises 14 residues. The V gene's germline CDR1 is MNHEY and CDR2 SVGAGI. V dropped 4 bases and J dropped 6 bases, with 16 bases sitting between them. CDR3 region: CASSLRDTLGEQYV. The CDR3 coding sequence is TGTGCCAGCAGTTTACGGGACACCCTGGGCGAGCAGTACGTC.

The genes are TRBV24-1 and TRBJ2-7; 8 positions agree with TRBD2. From germline, CDR1 is KGHDR and CDR2 SFDVKD. The CDR3 totals 16 residues. Germline trimming cut 2 bases from V and 1 base from J; bases unmatched to any gene: 6. CDR3 protein: CATSDSGLEGSYEQYF. The CDR3 coding sequence is TGTGCCACCAGTGATTCGGGACTAGAGGGTTCCTACGAGCAGTACTTC.

The chain links TRBV4-2 to TRBJ2-2; the match to TRBD2 covers 10 bases. V shed 0 bases and J 6 bases; nucleotides not matched to a gene: 7. Looked up from germline, CDR1 is LGHNA and CDR2 is YNFKEQ. The CDR3 contains 17 residues. CDR3 residues: CASSQEASGGWAGELFF. CDR3 nucleotides: TGTGCCAGCAGCCAAGAGGCTAGCGGGGGTTGGGCCGGGGAGCTGTTTTTT.

This clone was seen once. This rearrangement joins TRBV19 to TRBJ2-1; D ambiguous. The CDR3 is made up of 17 amino acids. Germline V gene sequence: CDR1 LNHDA, CDR2 SQIVND (reference sequence). The V end lost 1 base, the J end lost 0 bases, and 13 bases lay between the germline ends. This chain's CDR3 is CASSIGSVPSSYNEQFF. The DNA of the CDR3 is TGTGCCAGTAGTATAGGTTCAGTGCCTAGCTCCTACAATGAGCAGTTCTTC.

CDR3 bases: TGCGCCAGCAGCCCCTGGGGGGGTACTAGCACAGATACGCAGTATTTT. Translating gives CASSPWGGTSTDTQYF. The chain carries TRBV4-1 and TRBJ2-3; 7 nucleotides match TRBD2. V trimming: 4 bases; J trimming: 0 bases; junction bases outside the gene matches: 7. This CDR3 spans 16 amino acids. Per germline, CDR1 MGHRA and CDR2 YSYEKL.

This clone was seen a single time. This chain joins TRBV6-5 and TRBJ2-7; 10 bases map to TRBD2. The trim removed 6 bases at V and 1 base at J, leaving 3 bases unmatched. Germline CDR1 and CDR2: MNHEY and SVGAGI. The CDR3 spans 14 residues. CDR3: CASRIAGGSYEQYV. The CDR3 nucleotides are TGTGCCAGCAGAATAGCGGGGGGTTCCTACGAGCAGTACGTC.

Concerning this clone: This sample includes further DNA sequences coding for the same CDR3. J is TRBJ1-1 and V is TRBV28; tentatively, D is TRBD1 (6 bases). V lost 2 bases to trimming and J lost 2 bases, with 9 bases between them. This CDR3 spans 14 amino acids. Per the germline V gene, CDR1 is MDHEN and CDR2 is SYDVKM. The CDR3 here is CASSLRGGNTEAFF. In DNA form, the CDR3 reads TGTGCCAGCAGTTTACGAGGGGGAAACACTGAAGCTTTCTTT.

V and J are TRBV5-1 and TRBJ2-5; 8 bases line up with TRBD2. The CDR3 length is 16 residues. From germline, CDR1 is SGHRS and CDR2 YFSETQ. J was trimmed by 4 bases and V by 4 bases; bases with no gene match: 12. For the CDR3, the DNA is TGCGCCAGCAGCCCCGGGGGGGGCCGCGGGGCAGAGACCCAGTACTTC. It codes for CASSPGGGRGAETQYF. Combining the CDR3 with reference TRBV5-1 and TRBJ2-5 gives the whole variable domain KAGVTQTPRYLIKTRGQQVTLSCSPISGHRSVSWYQQTPGQGLQFLFEYFSETQRNKGNFPGRFSGRQFSNSRSEMNVSTLELGDSALYLCASSPGGGRGAETQYFGPGTRLLVL.